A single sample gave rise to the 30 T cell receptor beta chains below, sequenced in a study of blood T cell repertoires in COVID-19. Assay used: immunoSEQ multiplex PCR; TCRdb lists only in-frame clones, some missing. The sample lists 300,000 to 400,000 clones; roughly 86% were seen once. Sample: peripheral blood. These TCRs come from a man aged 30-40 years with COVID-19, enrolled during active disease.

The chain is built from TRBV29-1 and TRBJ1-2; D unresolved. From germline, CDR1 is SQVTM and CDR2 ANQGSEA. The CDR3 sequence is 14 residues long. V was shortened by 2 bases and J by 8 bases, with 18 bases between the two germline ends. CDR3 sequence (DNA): TGCAGCGTTGAATCGATGGTACGGGGAGTCGGCTACACCTTC. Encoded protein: CSVESMVRGVGYTF.

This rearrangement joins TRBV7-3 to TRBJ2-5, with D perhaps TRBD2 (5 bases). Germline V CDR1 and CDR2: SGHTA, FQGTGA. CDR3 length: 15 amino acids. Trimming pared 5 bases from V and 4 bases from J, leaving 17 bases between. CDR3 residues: CASSEGGTPLETQYF. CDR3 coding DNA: TGTGCCAGCAGCGAGGGTGGTACTCCGCTAGAGACCCAGTACTTC.

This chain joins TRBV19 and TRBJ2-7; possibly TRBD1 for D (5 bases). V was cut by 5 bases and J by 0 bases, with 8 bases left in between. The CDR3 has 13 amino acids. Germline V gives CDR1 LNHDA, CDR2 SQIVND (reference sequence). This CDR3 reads CASSFTGSYEQYF. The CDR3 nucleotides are TGTGCCAGTAGTTTCACAGGCTCCTACGAGCAGTACTTC.

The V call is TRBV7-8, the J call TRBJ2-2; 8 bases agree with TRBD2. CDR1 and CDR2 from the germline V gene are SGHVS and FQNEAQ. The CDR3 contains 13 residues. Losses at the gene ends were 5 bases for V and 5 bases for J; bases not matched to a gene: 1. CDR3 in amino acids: CASSPGGTGELFF. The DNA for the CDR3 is TGTGCCAGCAGCCCGGGGGGGACCGGGGAGCTGTTTTTT.

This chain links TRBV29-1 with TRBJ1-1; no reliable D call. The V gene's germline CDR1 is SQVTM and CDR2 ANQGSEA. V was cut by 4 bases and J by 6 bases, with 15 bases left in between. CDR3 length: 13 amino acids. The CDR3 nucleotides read TGCAGCGTTGGCCGGGTTCGGGTGGCTGAAGCTTTCTTT. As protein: CSVGRVRVAEAFF. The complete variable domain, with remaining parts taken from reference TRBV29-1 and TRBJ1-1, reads SAVISQKPSRDICQRGTSLTIQCQVDSQVTMMFWYRQQPGQSLTLIATANQGSEATYESGFVIDKFPISRPNLTFSTLTVSNMSPEDSSIYLCSVGRVRVAEAFFGQGTRLTVV.

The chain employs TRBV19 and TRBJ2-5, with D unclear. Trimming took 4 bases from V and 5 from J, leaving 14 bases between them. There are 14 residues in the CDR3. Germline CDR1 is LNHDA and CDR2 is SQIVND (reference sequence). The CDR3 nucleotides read TGTGCCAGTAGTACACAACCGGTCGGGGAGACCCAGTACTTC. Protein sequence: CASSTQPVGETQYF.

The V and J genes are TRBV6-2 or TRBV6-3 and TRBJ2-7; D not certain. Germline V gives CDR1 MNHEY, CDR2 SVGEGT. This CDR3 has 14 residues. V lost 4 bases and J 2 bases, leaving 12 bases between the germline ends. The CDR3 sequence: CASSLHRAPYEQYF. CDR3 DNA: TGTGCCAGCAGTTTACACAGAGCACCCTACGAGCAGTACTTC.

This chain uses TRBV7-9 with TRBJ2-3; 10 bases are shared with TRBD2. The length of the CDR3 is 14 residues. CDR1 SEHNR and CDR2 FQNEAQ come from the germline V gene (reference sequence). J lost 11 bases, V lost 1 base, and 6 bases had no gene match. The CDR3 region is CASSLGLAGVRQYF. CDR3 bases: TGTGCCAGCAGCTTAGGGCTAGCGGGGGTACGGCAGTATTTT.

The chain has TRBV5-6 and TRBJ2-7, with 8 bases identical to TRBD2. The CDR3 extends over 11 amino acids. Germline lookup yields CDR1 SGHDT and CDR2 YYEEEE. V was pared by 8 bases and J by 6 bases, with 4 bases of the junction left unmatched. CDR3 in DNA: TGTGCCAGTAGAGCGGGAGTCGAGCAGTACTTC. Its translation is CASRAGVEQYF.

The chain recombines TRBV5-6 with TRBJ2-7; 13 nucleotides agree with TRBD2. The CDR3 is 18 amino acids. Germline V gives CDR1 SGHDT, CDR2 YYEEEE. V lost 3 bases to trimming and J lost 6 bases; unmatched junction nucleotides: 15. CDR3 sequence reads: CASSWGPGLAGNGAEQYF. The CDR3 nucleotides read TGTGCCAGCAGCTGGGGTCCGGGACTAGCGGGAAACGGTGCCGAGCAGTACTTC.

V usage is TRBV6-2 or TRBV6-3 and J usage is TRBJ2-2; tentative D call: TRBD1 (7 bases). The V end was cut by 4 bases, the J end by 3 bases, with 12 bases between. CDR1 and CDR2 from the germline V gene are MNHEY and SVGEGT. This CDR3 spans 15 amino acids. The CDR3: CASSWSGGYTGELFF. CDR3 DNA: TGTGCCAGCAGTTGGTCAGGGGGGTACACCGGGGAGCTGTTTTTT.

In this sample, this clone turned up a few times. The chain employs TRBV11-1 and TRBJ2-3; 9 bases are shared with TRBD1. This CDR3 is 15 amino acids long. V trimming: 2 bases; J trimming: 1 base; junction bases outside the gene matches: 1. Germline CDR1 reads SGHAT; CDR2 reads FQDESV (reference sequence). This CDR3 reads CASSLRTGGTDTQYF. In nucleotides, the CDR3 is TGTGCCAGCAGCTTACGGACAGGGGGCACAGATACGCAGTATTTT. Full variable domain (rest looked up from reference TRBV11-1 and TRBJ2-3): EAEVAQSPRYKITEKSQAVAFWCDPISGHATLYWYRQILGQGPELLVQFQDESVVDDSQLPKDRFSAERLKGVDSTLKIQPAELGDSAMYLCASSLRTGGTDTQYFGPGTRLTVL.

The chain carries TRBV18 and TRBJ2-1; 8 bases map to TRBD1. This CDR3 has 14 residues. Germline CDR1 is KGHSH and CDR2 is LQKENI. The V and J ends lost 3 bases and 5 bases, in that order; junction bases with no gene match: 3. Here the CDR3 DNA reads TGTGCCAGCTCACCTATGACAGGGGACAATGAGCAGTTCTTC. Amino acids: CASSPMTGDNEQFF. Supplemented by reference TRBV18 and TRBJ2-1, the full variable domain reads NAGVMQNPRHLVRRRGQEARLRCSPMKGHSHVYWYRQLPEEGLKFMVYLQKENIIDESGMPKERFSAEFPKEGPSILRIQQVVRGDSAAYFCASSPMTGDNEQFFGPGTRLTVL.

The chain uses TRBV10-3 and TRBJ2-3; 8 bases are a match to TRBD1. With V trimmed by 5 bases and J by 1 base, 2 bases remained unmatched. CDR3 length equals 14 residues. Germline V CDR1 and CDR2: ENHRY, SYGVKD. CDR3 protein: CAISPQGGTDTQYF. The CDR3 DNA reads TGTGCCATCAGTCCACAGGGGGGCACAGATACGCAGTATTTT.

CDR3 sequence reads: CASSLRQAVDEQYF. In DNA form, the CDR3 reads TGTGCCAGCAGTCTTAGACAGGCTGTCGACGAGCAGTACTTC. The gene calls are TRBV7-9 and TRBJ2-7, with a tentative D call TRBD1 (6 bases). Trimming removed 6 bases at V and 5 bases at J, with 17 bases between. There are 14 residues in the CDR3. Germline CDR1 and CDR2: SEHNR and FQNEAQ (reference sequence).

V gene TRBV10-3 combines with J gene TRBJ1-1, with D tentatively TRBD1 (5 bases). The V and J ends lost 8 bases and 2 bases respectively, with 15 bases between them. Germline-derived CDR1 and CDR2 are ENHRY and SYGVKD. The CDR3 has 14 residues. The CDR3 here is CAIGGRGFNTEAFF. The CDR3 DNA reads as TGTGCCATCGGAGGGCGGGGGTTCAACACTGAAGCTTTCTTT.

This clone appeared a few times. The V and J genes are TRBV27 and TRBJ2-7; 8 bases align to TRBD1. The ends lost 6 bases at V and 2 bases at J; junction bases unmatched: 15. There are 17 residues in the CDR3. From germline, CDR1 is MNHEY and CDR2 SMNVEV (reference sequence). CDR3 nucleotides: TGTGCCAGCAGGGGCCACGGACAGGGCTGGGGAACCTACGAGCAGTACTTC. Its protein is CASRGHGQGWGTYEQYF.

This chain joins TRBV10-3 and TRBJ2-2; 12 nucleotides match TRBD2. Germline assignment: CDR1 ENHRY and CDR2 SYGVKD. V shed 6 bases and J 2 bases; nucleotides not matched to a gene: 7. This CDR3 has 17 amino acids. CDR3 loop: CAISGGLAGRNTGELFF. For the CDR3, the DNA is TGTGCCATCAGCGGCGGACTAGCGGGGCGAAACACCGGGGAGCTGTTTTTT.

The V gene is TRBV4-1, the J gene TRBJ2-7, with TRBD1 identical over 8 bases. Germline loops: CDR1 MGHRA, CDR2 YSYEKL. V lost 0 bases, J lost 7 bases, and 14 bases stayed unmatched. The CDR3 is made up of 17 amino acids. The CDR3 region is CASSQDPDRAFIGEQYF. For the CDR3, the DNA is TGCGCCAGCAGCCAAGACCCGGACAGGGCCTTCATCGGGGAGCAGTACTTC.

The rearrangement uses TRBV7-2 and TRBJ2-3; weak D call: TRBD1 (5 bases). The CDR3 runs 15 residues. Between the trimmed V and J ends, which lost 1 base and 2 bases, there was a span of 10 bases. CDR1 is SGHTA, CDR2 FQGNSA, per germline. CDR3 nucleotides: TGTGCCAGCAGCTTAGGGCAGGGTGTCACAGATACGCAGTATTTT. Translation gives CASSLGQGVTDTQYF.

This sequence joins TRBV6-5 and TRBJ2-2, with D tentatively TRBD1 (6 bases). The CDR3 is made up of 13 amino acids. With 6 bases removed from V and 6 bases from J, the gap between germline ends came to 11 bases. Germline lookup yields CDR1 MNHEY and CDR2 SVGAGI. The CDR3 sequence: CASSLQGSGELFF. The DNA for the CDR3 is TGTGCCAGCAGCCTACAGGGTTCCGGGGAGCTGTTTTTT.

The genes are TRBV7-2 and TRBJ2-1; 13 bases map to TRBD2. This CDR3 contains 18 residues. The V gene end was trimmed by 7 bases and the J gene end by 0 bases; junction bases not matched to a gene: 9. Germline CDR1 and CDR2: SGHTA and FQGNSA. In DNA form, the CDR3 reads TGTGCCAGCACCGGGGGACTAGCGGGGTGGGTCTCCTACAATGAGCAGTTCTTC. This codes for CASTGGLAGWVSYNEQFF.

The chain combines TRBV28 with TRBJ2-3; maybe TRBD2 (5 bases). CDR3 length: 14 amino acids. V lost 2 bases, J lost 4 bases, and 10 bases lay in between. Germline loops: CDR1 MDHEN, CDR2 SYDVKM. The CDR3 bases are TGTGCCAGCAGTTTACTAGCCCCGGCAGATACGCAGTATTTT. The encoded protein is CASSLLAPADTQYF.

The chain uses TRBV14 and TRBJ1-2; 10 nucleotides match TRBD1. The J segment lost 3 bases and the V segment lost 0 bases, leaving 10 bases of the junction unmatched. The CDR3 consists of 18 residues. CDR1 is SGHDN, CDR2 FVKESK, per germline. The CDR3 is CASSQDAWDRGPDYGYTF. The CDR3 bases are TGTGCCAGCAGCCAAGACGCCTGGGACAGGGGACCCGACTATGGCTACACCTTC.

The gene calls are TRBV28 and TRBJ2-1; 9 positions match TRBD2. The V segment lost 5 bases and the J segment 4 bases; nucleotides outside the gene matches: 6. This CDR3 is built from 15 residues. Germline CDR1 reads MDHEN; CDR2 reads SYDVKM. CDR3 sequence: CASSPGLASYNEQFF. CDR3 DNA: TGTGCCAGCAGTCCCGGACTAGCGTCGTACAATGAGCAGTTCTTC.

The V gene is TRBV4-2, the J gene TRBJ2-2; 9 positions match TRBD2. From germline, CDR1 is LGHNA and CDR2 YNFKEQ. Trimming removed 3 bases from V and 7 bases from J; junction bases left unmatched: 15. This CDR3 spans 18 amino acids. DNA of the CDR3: TGTGCCAGCAGCCACCCAGGAGGCGGGAGGGGTGATAACGGGGAGCTGTTTTTT. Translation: CASSHPGGGRGDNGELFF.

The CDR3: CASSYGQELYGYTF. CDR3 sequence (DNA): TGTGCCAGCAGTTACGGACAGGAACTGTATGGCTACACCTTC. This chain joins TRBV5-4 and TRBJ1-2; 7 bases match TRBD1. CDR1 is SGHNT and CDR2 is YYREEE in the germline V gene (reference sequence). The CDR3 has 14 amino acids. Trimming at V came to 5 bases and at J to 5 bases, leaving 9 bases not matched to a gene.

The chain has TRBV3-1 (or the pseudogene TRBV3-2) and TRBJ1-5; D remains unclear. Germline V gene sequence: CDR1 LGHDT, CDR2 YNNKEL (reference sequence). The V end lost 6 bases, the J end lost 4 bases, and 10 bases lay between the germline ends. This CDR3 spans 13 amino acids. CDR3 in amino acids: CASSGEKNQPQHF. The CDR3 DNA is TGTGCCAGCAGTGGGGAGAAGAATCAGCCCCAGCATTTT.

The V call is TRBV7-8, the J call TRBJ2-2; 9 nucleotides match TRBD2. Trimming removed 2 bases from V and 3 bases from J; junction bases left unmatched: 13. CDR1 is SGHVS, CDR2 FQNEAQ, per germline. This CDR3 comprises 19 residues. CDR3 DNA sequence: TGTGCCAGCAGCTTAATTCCCTCCCGACTAGCGGTATACACCGGGGAGCTGTTTTTT. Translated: CASSLIPSRLAVYTGELFF.

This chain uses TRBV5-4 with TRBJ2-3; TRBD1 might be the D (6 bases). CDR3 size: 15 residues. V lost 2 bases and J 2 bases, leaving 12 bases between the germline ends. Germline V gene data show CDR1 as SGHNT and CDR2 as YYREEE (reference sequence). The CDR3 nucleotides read TGTGCCAGCAGCTTTGGACAGCGCGTCACAGATACGCAGTATTTT. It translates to CASSFGQRVTDTQYF.